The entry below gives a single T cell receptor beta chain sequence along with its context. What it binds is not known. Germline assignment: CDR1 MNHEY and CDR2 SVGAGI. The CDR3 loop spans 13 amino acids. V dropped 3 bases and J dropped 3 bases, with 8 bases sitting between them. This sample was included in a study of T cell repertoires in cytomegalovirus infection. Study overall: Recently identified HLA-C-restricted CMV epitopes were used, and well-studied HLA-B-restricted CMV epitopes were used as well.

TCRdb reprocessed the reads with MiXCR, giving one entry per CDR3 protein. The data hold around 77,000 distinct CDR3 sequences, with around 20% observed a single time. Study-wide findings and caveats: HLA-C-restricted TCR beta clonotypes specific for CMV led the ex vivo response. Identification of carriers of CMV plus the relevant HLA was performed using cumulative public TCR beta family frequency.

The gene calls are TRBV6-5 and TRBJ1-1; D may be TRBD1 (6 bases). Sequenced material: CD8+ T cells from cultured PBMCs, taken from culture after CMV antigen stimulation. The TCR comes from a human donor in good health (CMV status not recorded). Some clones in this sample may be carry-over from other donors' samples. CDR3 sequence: CASSYGGHTEAFF. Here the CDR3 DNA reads TGTGCCAGCAGTTATGGGGGGCACACTGAAGCTTTCTTT.